These 3 T cell receptor beta chains were all obtained from the same sample, sequenced in a study of T-cell reconstitution after alpha-beta-depleted transplantation in children. Library preparation (for TCRbeta) was performed with unique molecular identifiers. TCRdb used MiXCR to reprocess the PCR reads, holding one entry per CDR3 protein. The data contain roughly 500,000 distinct CDR3 sequences, about 16% of them seen just once; the ten biggest clones take up around 3.3%. The starting material was PBMCs from the stem cell graft donor, obtained from the stem cell graft. These TCRs come from a human donor who donated a stem cell graft to a child with acute lymphoblastic leukemia.

In this sample, this clonotype turned up a few times. The chain combines TRBV12-3 or TRBV12-4 with TRBJ2-7; D possibly corresponds to TRBD1 (6 bases). The CDR3 spans 15 residues. V lost 3 bases, J lost 2 bases, and 14 bases lay in between. CDR3 amino acids: CASSFTEGDPYEQYF. The DNA for the CDR3 is TGTGCCAGCAGTTTTACCGAGGGGGACCCCTACGAGCAGTACTTC.

This clonotype showed up just a few times. V usage is TRBV5-1 and J usage is TRBJ2-5; a weak D match, TRBD1 (5 bases). This CDR3 has 14 amino acids. V was pared by 4 bases and J by 2 bases, with 12 bases between. The V gene's germline CDR1 is SGHRS and CDR2 YFSETQ. The CDR3 loop reads CASSTEQVQETQYF. CDR3 in DNA: TGCGCCAGCAGCACCGAACAGGTGCAAGAGACCCAGTACTTC.

In this sample, this clonotype turned up a few times. The chain is built from TRBV2 and TRBJ1-1, with TRBD1 as a possible D gene (6 bases). The CDR3 totals 12 residues. Trimming stripped 6 bases from V and 11 bases from J, with 16 bases between. The germline V gene encodes CDR1 SNHLY and CDR2 FYNNEI. CDR3 coding DNA: TGTGCCAGCAGGGCCCAGGGGTACGGGGCTTTCTTT. This translates into CASRAQGYGAFF.